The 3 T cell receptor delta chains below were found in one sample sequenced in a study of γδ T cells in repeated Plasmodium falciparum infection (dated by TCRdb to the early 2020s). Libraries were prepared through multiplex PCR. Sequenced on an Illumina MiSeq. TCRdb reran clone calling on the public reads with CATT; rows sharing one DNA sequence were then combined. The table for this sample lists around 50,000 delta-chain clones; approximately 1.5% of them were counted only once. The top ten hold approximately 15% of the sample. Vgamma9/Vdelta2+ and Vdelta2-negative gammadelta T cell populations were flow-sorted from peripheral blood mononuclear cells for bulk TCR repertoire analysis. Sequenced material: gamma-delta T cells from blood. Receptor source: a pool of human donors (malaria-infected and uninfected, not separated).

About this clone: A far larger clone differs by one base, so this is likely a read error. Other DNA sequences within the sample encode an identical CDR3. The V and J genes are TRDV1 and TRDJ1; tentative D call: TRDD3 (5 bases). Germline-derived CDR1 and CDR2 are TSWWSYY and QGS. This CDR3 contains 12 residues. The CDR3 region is CALGEPAHKLIF. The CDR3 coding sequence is TGTGCACTTGGGGAACCAGCGCATAAACTCATCTTT.

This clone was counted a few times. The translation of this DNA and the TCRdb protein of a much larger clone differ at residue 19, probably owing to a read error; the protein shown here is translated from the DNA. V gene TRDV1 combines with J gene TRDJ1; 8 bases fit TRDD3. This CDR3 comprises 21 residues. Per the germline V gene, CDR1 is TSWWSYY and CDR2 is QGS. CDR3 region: CALGDPLPTLLGVLLTDKPIF. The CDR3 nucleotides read TGTGCTCTTGGGGACCCCCTTCCAACATTACTGGGGGTTTTACTCACCGATAAACCCATCTTT.

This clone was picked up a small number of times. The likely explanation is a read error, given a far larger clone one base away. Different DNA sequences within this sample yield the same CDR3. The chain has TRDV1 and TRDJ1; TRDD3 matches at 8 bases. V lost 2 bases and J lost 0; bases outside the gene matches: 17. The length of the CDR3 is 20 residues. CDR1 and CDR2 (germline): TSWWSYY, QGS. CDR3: CALGEILPKHWGLYTDKLIF. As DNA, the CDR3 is TGTGCTCTTGGGGAAATCCTTCCGAAGCACTGGGGGCTCTACACCGATAAACTCATCTTT.